This T cell receptor beta chain stems from a study of blood T cell repertoires in COVID-19 (dated by TCRdb to about 2020). Regarding the complete study: The collaborator samples originated in the United States, Italy and Spain and spanned the acute and convalescent phases of COVID-19. The prospective study material was composed of cDNA or gDNA derived from T cells, B-cell-depleted T cells, or PBMCs. The dataset comprised deeply sampled blood TCRbeta repertoires from subjects exposed to, actively infected with, or recovered from COVID-19. The repertoires were released in a freely available public database intended as a resource for research on the immune response to SARS-CoV-2. The samples were drawn from two sources: the first 160 participants of the ongoing ImmuneRACE study, and 950 to 1,500 subjects contributed by 6 global collaborators. The sample metadata nearly always contained a de-identified subject ID, COVID-19 status, age in years and sex. HLA class I and class II types, where available, came from metadata supplied by the sample provider rather than from assay-based typing. Broad study findings and their caveats: Clinical and demographic metadata were provided uncurated, with the amount varying by source and participant.

Of note for this clone: Its antigen is currently not known. Base qualities are not at hand, and no much larger clone is one base apart.

The immunoSEQ Assay, a bias-controlled multiplex PCR, was used to amplify TCRbeta CDR3 regions from genomic DNA. As for how the authors treated the data: Within the assay, amplification of reference gene primers was used to estimate how many nucleated cells each sample contained. Sequence reads were collapsed and filtered to measure the absolute abundance of every unique TCRbeta CDR3 rearrangement. For each sample, productive Simpson clonality was calculated as the square root of Simpson's diversity index across productive rearrangements. The source is immuneACCESS, and TCRdb retained only in-frame sequences with V and J called. Part of the clones is not carried over; for the studies checked, unresolved V genes explain less than half of this, and the remainder is unexplained. D and trimming were read from the DNA, whereas the V and J calls and clone size are those reported in that table. For this sample there are about 130,000 clones; almost 70% appear just once. The top ten constitute 1.5% to 2% of the sample.

Trimming costs V 0 bases and J 7 bases, and their ends lie 12 bases apart. CDR1 SGHTA and CDR2 FQGTGA were looked up in the germline V gene. Spanning cysteine to phenylalanine, the CDR3 consists of 14 amino acids. Only the CDR3 DNA stays, 42 bases, in frame from base 1. Collaborating institutions collected whole blood in K2EDTA tubes following their own protocols. For TCRbeta analysis, collaborator samples were shipped as frozen whole blood, as isolated PBMCs, or as DNA extracted from either sample type. Recombination linked TRBV7-3 to TRBJ1-2, with a weak D call of TRBD1 (5 bases match). The sequence derives from a woman in her sixties or seventies with acute or convalescent COVID-19. Material: peripheral blood. The DNA reads TGTGCCAGCAGCTTAACGGGGCCCTCCGGTGGCTACACCTTC. This sequence encodes CASSLTGPSGGYTF.